This T cell receptor beta chain was sequenced for a study of cytomegalovirus exposure and HLA in healthy donors. Study-level points and caveats: Under in vitro conditions, a few CMV-associated chains were confirmed as specific for CMV antigens. In a later analysis, an Asian-associated ancestry cluster reportedly showed fewer N-insertions than the roughly 730-donor mean. In terms of immune exposure information, only CMV serostatus was available.

About this clone itself: The antigen is undetermined. The junction shows a germline mismatch at one end, possibly a read error.

It was with 60 Vbeta and 13 Jbeta primers that the PCR ran. Assay used: immunoSEQ multiplex PCR; TCRdb lists only in-frame clones, some missing. This table holds under 150,000 clones, about 78% found once. CDR1 SSHAT and CDR2 FNYEAQ come from the germline V gene (reference sequence). The CDR3 loop spans 13 amino acids. What was sequenced was PBMCs. This TCR was sampled from a woman aged 25 to 39 in good health and CMV-seropositive. The chain is built from TRBV7-7 and TRBJ2-7; a weak D match, TRBD2 (5 bases). In DNA, the CDR3 is TGTGCTAGCAGCTTAGCGCAGGACTACGAGCAGTACTTC. The encoded protein is CASSLAQDYEQYF.